This T cell receptor beta chain is drawn from a study of CD8 T cells in ankylosing spondylitis. Study results and caveats: The study looked at matched synovial fluid samples from ankylosing spondylitis patients. Disease-linked clones were reported to be significantly enriched there.

Details on this clonotype: Its antigen is unidentified. This may arise from a read error, as a much more abundant clone is one base away.

The CDR3 extends over 14 amino acids. Germline CDR1 reads KGHDR; CDR2 reads SFDVKD. From the 5' RACE reads, TCRdb called clonotypes with MiXCR, one entry per CDR3 protein. Here the sample spans approximately 130,000 distinct CDR3 sequences, roughly 8.8% being singletons. The V and J genes are TRBV24-1 and TRBJ2-2; a possible D gene is TRBD1 (5 bases). The sample was blood, either unsorted or a sorted T cell fraction (not recorded which). The origin of this receptor is a male donor with ankylosing spondylitis or in good health (not recorded which). CDR3 nucleotides: TGTGCCACCGGGCAGGGCGCGAACCCCGGGGAGCTGTTTTTT. Translation: CATGQGANPGELFF.